The following is a TCR beta chain sequence with its context. Its antigen is unidentified. The data are from a study of cytomegalovirus exposure and HLA in healthy donors. Overall study findings and caveats: Reported findings show TCR beta sequences accurately forecast HLA-A and HLA-B alleles in most subjects.

The CDR3 is 15 residues long. V dropped 10 bases and J dropped 0 bases, with 16 bases sitting between them. Germline CDR1 is MNHEY and CDR2 is SVGAGI. The PCR had 60 Vbeta and 13 Jbeta primers. Per the authors' pipeline: Unique TCR beta chains numbered roughly 83 million in a later analysis, with around 10 million shared. The assay was immunoSEQ multiplex PCR, and TCRdb's table has in-frame clones only and misses some. Clone size and V and J calls were adopted from that table, with D and trimming inferred from the DNA. The table includes 150,000 to 200,000 clones, 65% to 90% detected once. The chain links TRBV6-5 to TRBJ2-1; a weak D match, TRBD2 (5 bases). Input material: PBMCs. This receptor was obtained from a man in his fifties or sixties in good health and CMV-seropositive. The CDR3 sequence is CAIAASEDSYNEQFF. The CDR3 nucleotides are TGTGCCATCGCCGCGTCGGAGGACTCCTACAATGAGCAGTTCTTC.